This T cell receptor (beta chain) emerged from a study of blood T cell repertoires in COVID-19. On the study more broadly: Researchers got acute and convalescent COVID-19 samples from the United States, Italy and Spain.

Unmatched junction bases numbered 12, after V lost 2 bases and J lost 0 bases. Germline assignment: CDR1 LNHDA and CDR2 SQIVND (reference sequence). This CDR3 is built from 19 residues. Participants' own reports of clinical history determined their cohort assignment. Recovered status applied to Cohort 3 donors who had two consecutive negative PCRs. It also applied to those with clearance or with symptom resolution. Source study methods: Nucleated cell counts were estimated from reference gene primer amplification. Produced via immunoSEQ multiplex PCR; TCRdb's table is partial and in-frame only. The V and J calls and clone size are taken from that table; D and trimming were inferred from the DNA. The data show 150,000 or so clones, with about four fifths seen just once and about a sixth held by the top ten.

The sample consisted of PBMCs or T cells enriched from blood (not recorded which). The chain combines TRBV19 with TRBJ2-3; 9 positions agree with TRBD1. The TCR was taken from a man aged 60 to 75 who had recovered from COVID-19. This CDR3 is CASSIPPGQGPPSTDTQYF. In DNA, the CDR3 is TGTGCCAGTAGTATACCCCCGGGACAGGGCCCCCCTAGCACAGATACGCAGTATTTT. The variable domain in full, with the rest retrieved from reference TRBV19 and TRBJ2-3, is DGGITQSPKYLFRKEGQNVTLSCEQNLNHDAMYWYRQDPGQGLRLIYYSQIVNDFQKGDIAEGYSVSREKKESFPLTVTSAQKNPTAFYLCASSIPPGQGPPSTDTQYFGPGTRLTVL.